This T cell receptor (beta chain) was observed in a study of response to subunit inactivated influenza vaccine. The length of the CDR3 is 19 residues. Germline assignment: CDR1 LGHNA and CDR2 YSLEER. The V segment lost 0 bases and the J segment 5 bases; nucleotides outside the gene matches: 11. This clonotype was seen only once. TCRdb re-derived calls from the RT-PCR reads in MiXCR, one entry per CDR3 protein. Of about 650,000 distinct CDR3 sequences in the sample, 14% were seen once. The chain joins TRBV4-3 to TRBJ2-4, with 12 bases fitting TRBD2. The TCR sequence derives from a man aged 45-65 years who received an inactivated influenza vaccine. The input for sequencing was PBMCs from blood, taken approximately 15 days before vaccination. Here the CDR3 DNA reads TGCGCCAGCAGCCAAGATTGGGGGCTAGCGGGAGGGCCGGAAAACATTCAGTACTTC. This encodes CASSQDWGLAGGPENIQYF.